The 18 T cell receptor beta chains below all came from one sample that was sequenced in a study of beta chain features in type 1 diabetes. TCRB transcripts that were expressed got sequenced, as all of the isolated RNA had been reverse transcribed. Repertoires were generated with immunoSEQ multiplex PCR, while TCRdb's copy carries only in-frame clones and drops some. The sample lists 300,000 or so clones, less than 10% seen once, with more than 0.4% in the top ten. The source material was central memory CD4+ T cells from blood. These receptors all stem from a woman aged 18 to 35 in good health.

This rearrangement joins TRBV9 to TRBJ2-5; 10 bases agree with TRBD2. This CDR3 spans 16 amino acids. CDR1 is SGDLS and CDR2 is YYNGEE in the germline V gene. The trim removed 0 bases at V and 5 bases at J, leaving 7 bases unmatched. CDR3 nucleotide sequence: TGTGCCAGCAGCGTAGGGTCTAGCGGGAGCTGGGAGACCCAGTACTTC. Its translation is CASSVGSSGSWETQYF.

This clone was counted a few times. The V gene is TRBV7-2, the J gene TRBJ2-1; 8 bases align to TRBD2. Germline assignment: CDR1 SGHTA and CDR2 FQGNSA. V shed 2 bases and J 0 bases; nucleotides not matched to a gene: 12. This CDR3 comprises 19 residues. CDR3 in amino acids: CASSLRSGSSVSSYNEQFF. In DNA form, the CDR3 reads TGTGCCAGCAGCTTAAGGAGCGGGAGCTCCGTAAGCTCCTACAATGAGCAGTTCTTC.

Concerning this clone: With a much larger clone just one base away, this may be a read error. V and J are TRBV6-6 and TRBJ2-7, with D possibly TRBD1 on 6 matching bases. V was trimmed by 6 bases and J by 3 bases, leaving 9 bases between them. CDR3 length equals 12 residues. Germline CDR1 is MNHNY and CDR2 is SVGAGI (reference sequence). This CDR3 is CASSWDIYEQYF. CDR3 nucleotides: TGTGCCAGCAGCTGGGACATCTACGAGCAGTACTTC.

This chain joins TRBV28 and TRBJ2-5; 9 bases match TRBD2. Germline V gene sequence: CDR1 MDHEN, CDR2 SYDVKM. CDR3 size: 13 residues. V shed 6 bases and J 5 bases; nucleotides not matched to a gene: 4. CDR3 DNA: TGTGCCAGCAGGGCTAGCGGGATTGAGACCCAGTACTTC. Residues: CASRASGIETQYF.

This clone was recorded a few times. This same CDR3 is encoded by further DNA sequences in the sample. The chain uses TRBV19 and TRBJ2-1, with 8 bases matching TRBD2. The CDR3 runs 14 residues. The trim removed 7 bases at V and 3 bases at J, leaving 5 bases unmatched. Germline V lookup: CDR1 LNHDA, CDR2 SQIVND (reference sequence). CDR3: CASTVTSGYNEQFF. CDR3 bases: TGTGCCAGTACCGTAACTAGCGGCTACAATGAGCAGTTCTTC.

This chain connects TRBV6-6 to TRBJ2-7; D may be TRBD2 (6 bases). Germline V gene lookup returns CDR1 MNHNY and CDR2 SVGAGI (reference sequence). The V gene lost 6 bases and the J gene lost 2 bases, with 11 bases spanning the gap. The CDR3 length is 13 residues. The CDR3 is CASSEGRTYEQYF. The DNA of the CDR3 is TGTGCCAGCAGCGAGGGGAGGACCTACGAGCAGTACTTC.

The table lists this clone with a few counts. This sequence joins TRBV2 and TRBJ2-1; 10 positions match TRBD2. With 5 bases clipped from V and 9 bases from J, the junction kept 10 bases outside the gene matches. The CDR3 has 15 residues. Germline CDR1 and CDR2: SNHLY and FYNNEI. The DNA of the CDR3 is TGTGCCAGCAGTTATGGGTCTAGCGGGAGACCTGAGCAGTTCTTC. It is translated as CASSYGSSGRPEQFF.

This clone has only a few counts. The chain carries TRBV6-6 and TRBJ1-4; 8 bases are shared with TRBD1. Per germline, CDR1 MNHNY and CDR2 SVGAGI (reference sequence). The CDR3 is 13 residues long. V lost 6 bases, J lost 8 bases, and 5 bases stayed unmatched. This CDR3 reads CASSLTGDEKLFF. In DNA form, the CDR3 reads TGTGCCAGCAGCCTGACAGGGGACGAAAAACTGTTTTTT.

This sequence joins TRBV29-1 and TRBJ2-7, with D unresolved. V dropped 5 bases and J dropped 2 bases, with 7 bases sitting between them. The germline gives CDR1 SQVTM, CDR2 ANQGSEA. The CDR3 runs to 11 residues. CDR3 in amino acids: CSVLQTYEQYF. The CDR3, as DNA: TGCAGCGTTTTGCAAACCTACGAGCAGTACTTC.

This clone was counted only a few times. V usage is TRBV5-1 and J usage is TRBJ2-7; TRBD2 matches at 8 bases. J lost 4 bases, V lost 4 bases, and 13 bases had no gene match. CDR3 length: 16 residues. In germline, CDR1 is SGHRS, CDR2 YFSETQ. CDR3 nucleotides: TGCGCCAGCAGCCCCGGGGGGAGCGGGAGTTCTTACGAGCAGTACTTC. Its translation: CASSPGGSGSSYEQYF.

V usage is TRBV27 and J usage is TRBJ2-1; D remains ambiguous. The CDR3 totals 11 residues. Germline CDR1 and CDR2: MNHEY and SMNVEV (reference sequence). Trimming left V 5 bases short and J 5 bases short, with 4 bases between. The CDR3 reads CASSDNNEQFF. The CDR3 DNA is TGTGCCAGCAGTGATAACAATGAGCAGTTCTTC.

This clone has only a few counts. The genes are TRBV19 and TRBJ2-1; TRBD2 agrees at 11 bases. This CDR3 spans 13 amino acids. V shed 10 bases and J 7 bases; nucleotides not matched to a gene: 6. Germline CDR1 and CDR2: LNHDA and SQIVND (reference sequence). The CDR3 DNA reads as TGTGCCACAGGGACTAGCGGCTTTAATGAGCAGTTCTTC. It translates to CATGTSGFNEQFF. Combining the CDR3 with reference TRBV19 and TRBJ2-1 gives the whole variable domain DGGITQSPKYLFRKEGQNVTLSCEQNLNHDAMYWYRQDPGQGLRLIYYSQIVNDFQKGDIAEGYSVSREKKESFPLTVTSAQKNPTAFYLCATGTSGFNEQFFGPGTRLTVL.

The V and J genes are TRBV5-1 and TRBJ2-3, with D unclear. Germline loops: CDR1 SGHRS, CDR2 YFSETQ. This CDR3 comprises 15 residues. The V end lost 4 bases, the J end lost 5 bases, and 17 bases lay between the germline ends. The CDR3 sequence is CASSPEQDGVDTQYF. The CDR3 DNA follows: TGCGCCAGCAGCCCTGAACAAGATGGTGTAGATACGCAGTATTTT.

This clone occurred many times. Written as DNA, the CDR3 is TGCGCCAGCTCCGGACAGGTGAACACTGAAGCTTTCTTT. It encodes CASSGQVNTEAFF. This chain connects TRBV5-1 to TRBJ1-1, with TRBD1 matching over 7 bases. The V segment lost 7 bases and the J segment 0 bases; nucleotides outside the gene matches: 3. This CDR3 comprises 13 residues. From germline, CDR1 is SGHRS and CDR2 YFSETQ.

This clone was counted a few times. The chain uses TRBV10-3 and TRBJ2-7; 7 bases match TRBD1. V was clipped by 0 bases and J by 2 bases; unmatched bases: 7. Germline CDR1 ENHRY, CDR2 SYGVKD. The CDR3 is 16 residues long. CDR3 DNA sequence: TGTGCCATCAGTGAGTCGCGACAGGGTCTCCCCTACGAGCAGTACTTC. Its protein is CAISESRQGLPYEQYF.

The V gene is TRBV15, the J gene TRBJ2-4; D not resolved. The length of the CDR3 is 17 residues. V lost 0 bases and J lost 1, with 13 bases in between. Germline values: CDR1 LNHNV, CDR2 YYDKDF (reference sequence). The DNA of the CDR3 is TGTGCCACCAGCAGAGATGATCTGTGGGTGGCCAAAAACATTCAGTACTTC. Translation: CATSRDDLWVAKNIQYF.

CDR3 nucleotide sequence: TGTGCCAGCAGCCCCTCCGCGTATGGGGATGAGCAGTTCTTC. Translation gives CASSPSAYGDEQFF. V and J are TRBV28 and TRBJ2-1; D is unclear. V lost 6 bases, J lost 8 bases, and 17 bases lay in between. The CDR3 consists of 14 residues. CDR1 MDHEN and CDR2 SYDVKM come from the germline V gene.

The genes are TRBV7-2 and TRBJ1-1; D not resolved. Trimming pared 2 bases from V and 1 base from J, leaving 5 bases between. Germline V gives CDR1 SGHTA, CDR2 FQGNSA. This CDR3 spans 13 amino acids. The CDR3 loop reads CASSLPANTEAFF. The CDR3 region has the DNA TGTGCCAGCAGCTTACCAGCGAACACTGAAGCTTTCTTT.